The present TCR beta chain was sequenced within a study of spatial heterogeneity in lung cancer. Across the whole study: The donors were 55 to 80 patients with non-small cell lung cancer that was early-stage and untreated. Follow-up PBMC samples were sequenced when available, at a median of approximately two years after resection.

The time point is: blood at routine non-recurrence follow-up after resection. The input material, whole RNA from tumor, nontumor lung or frozen PBMC, was sequenced unsorted. This clonotype turned up a few times. Every TCR cDNA molecule bore its own unique molecular identifier. TCRdb independently ran MiXCR on the 5' RACE reads; one entry per CDR3 protein. Of 110,000 or so distinct CDR3 sequences listed, roughly 10% are singletons. V lost 9 bases and J lost 3; bases outside the gene matches: 10. The CDR3 spans 14 residues. Germline V CDR1 and CDR2: LGHNA, YSLEER. The input for sequencing was PBMCs, taken at follow-up. The origin of this receptor is a female donor with early-stage non-small cell lung cancer. The V gene is TRBV4-3, the J gene TRBJ2-5; 7 nucleotides match TRBD1. This CDR3 is CASRWTGLKETQYF. CDR3 coding DNA: TGCGCCAGTCGTTGGACAGGCCTAAAAGAGACCCAGTACTTC.